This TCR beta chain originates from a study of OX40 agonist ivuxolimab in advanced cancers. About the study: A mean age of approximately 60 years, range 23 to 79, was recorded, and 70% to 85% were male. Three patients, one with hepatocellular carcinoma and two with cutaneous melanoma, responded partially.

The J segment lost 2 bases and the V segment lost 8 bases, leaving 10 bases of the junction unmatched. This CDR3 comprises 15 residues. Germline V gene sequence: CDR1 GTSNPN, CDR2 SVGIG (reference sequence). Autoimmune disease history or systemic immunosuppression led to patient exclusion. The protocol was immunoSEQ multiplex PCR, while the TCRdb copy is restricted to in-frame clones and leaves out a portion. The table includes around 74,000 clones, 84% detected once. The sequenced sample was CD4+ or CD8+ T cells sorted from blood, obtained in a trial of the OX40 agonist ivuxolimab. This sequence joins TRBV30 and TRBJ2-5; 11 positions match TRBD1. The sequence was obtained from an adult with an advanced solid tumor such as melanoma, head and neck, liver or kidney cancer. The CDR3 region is CATSGDRGFQETQYF. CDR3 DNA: TGTGCCACGTCTGGGGACAGGGGGTTTCAAGAGACCCAGTACTTC.